These 30 T cell receptor beta chains were all obtained from the same sample, sequenced in a study of shared clonotypes between healthy human individuals. TCRdb keeps only in-frame clones here, not all; method: immunoSEQ multiplex PCR. The sample yields some 2.1 million clones, roughly 94% seen once. Specimen: naive CD4+ T cells sorted from blood. Subset noted: CD45RA+ positively selected. The receptors were gathered from a man aged 18-30 years in good health.

The V and J genes are TRBV9 and TRBJ2-2; 8 bases align to TRBD1. Germline values: CDR1 SGDLS, CDR2 YYNGEE. V lost 4 bases to trimming and J lost 1 base; unmatched junction nucleotides: 6. The length of the CDR3 is 16 residues. This CDR3 reads CASSPAGTGNTGELFF. The CDR3 DNA reads TGTGCCAGCAGCCCAGCCGGGACAGGGAACACCGGGGAGCTGTTTTTT.

V and J are TRBV18 and TRBJ1-1, with D perhaps matching TRBD1 (5 bases). The V and J ends lost 3 bases and 0 bases respectively, with 14 bases between them. Germline CDR1 reads KGHSH; CDR2 reads LQKENI. The CDR3 sequence is 16 residues long. CDR3 DNA sequence: TGTGCCAGCTCACCGGGTGGGGCGAGGGTGAACACTGAAGCTTTCTTT. Translating it yields CASSPGGARVNTEAFF. The full variable domain, rest sourced from reference TRBV18 and TRBJ1-1, is NAGVMQNPRHLVRRRGQEARLRCSPMKGHSHVYWYRQLPEEGLKFMVYLQKENIIDESGMPKERFSAEFPKEGPSILRIQQVVRGDSAAYFCASSPGGARVNTEAFFGQGTRLTVV.

The V call is TRBV7-9, the J call TRBJ2-2; D perhaps matches TRBD2 (6 bases). CDR3 length equals 16 residues. V lost 5 bases, J lost 4 bases, and 17 bases lay in between. Germline-derived CDR1 and CDR2 are SEHNR and FQNEAQ (reference sequence). DNA for the CDR3: TGTGCCAGCAGCCGACCCGGGGGAAGGGGCACCGGGGAGCTGTTTTTT. The encoded protein is CASSRPGGRGTGELFF.

The chain recombines TRBV27 with TRBJ1-2, with D perhaps matching TRBD1 (5 bases). The CDR3 consists of 16 residues. The V and J ends lost 4 bases and 6 bases respectively, with 21 bases between them. CDR1 is MNHEY, CDR2 SMNVEV, per germline (reference sequence). The chain's CDR3 is CASSSTPGGRRDGYTF. CDR3 DNA sequence: TGTGCCAGCAGTTCCACCCCCGGGGGTCGGCGGGATGGCTACACCTTC.

This chain links TRBV7-2 with TRBJ2-5; TRBD2 matches at 8 bases. The CDR3 length is 14 residues. V shed 7 bases and J 3 bases; nucleotides not matched to a gene: 7. The germline gives CDR1 SGHTA, CDR2 FQGNSA. The CDR3 sequence: CASIRSGGKETQYF. CDR3 nucleotide sequence: TGTGCCAGCATCCGCAGCGGGGGCAAAGAGACCCAGTACTTC.

The chain employs TRBV9 and TRBJ2-3; D gene ambiguous. CDR3 length equals 15 residues. With 3 bases removed from V and 0 bases from J, the gap between germline ends came to 11 bases. Germline loops: CDR1 SGDLS, CDR2 YYNGEE. DNA for the CDR3: TGTGCCAGCAGCGCCCACAGCTCTAGCACAGATACGCAGTATTTT. It specifies CASSAHSSSTDTQYF.

This clone was counted once. The chain links TRBV6-1 to TRBJ2-7; the D call may be TRBD1 or TRBD2 (5 bases each). V gave up 2 bases and J gave up 2 bases, with 16 bases separating them. This CDR3 has 16 amino acids. Germline values: CDR1 MNHNS, CDR2 SASEGT. The DNA of the CDR3 is TGTGCCAGCAGTGAACCTTGGGCAGGGACCCCCTACGAGCAGTACTTC. Its protein is CASSEPWAGTPYEQYF.

This chain connects TRBV6-4 to TRBJ2-1, with D perhaps TRBD1 (5 bases). Germline V CDR1 and CDR2: MRHNA, SNTAGT. Deletions cut 0 bases from V and 3 bases from J, with 24 bases between. The CDR3 sequence is 20 residues long. In DNA form, the CDR3 reads TGTGCCAGCAGTGACTCGAAACAACAGGTTGGGTGGATCTTCTACAATGAGCAGTTCTTC. Protein: CASSDSKQQVGWIFYNEQFF.

V and J are TRBV29-1 and TRBJ2-5; 8 bases align to TRBD1. V lost 8 bases, J lost 5 bases, and 10 bases stayed unmatched. Germline V gene data show CDR1 as SQVTM and CDR2 as ANQGSEA. The CDR3 is 13 residues long. The CDR3 bases are TGCAGCTCCGGCCAGGGGGCTGGGGAGACCCAGTACTTC. Its protein product is CSSGQGAGETQYF.

V usage is TRBV2 and J usage is TRBJ2-1; D gene ambiguous. With 9 bases removed from V and 9 bases from J, the gap between germline ends came to 12 bases. The germline V gene has CDR1 SNHLY and CDR2 FYNNEI. The CDR3 covers 11 residues. CDR3 bases: TGTGCCAGTTCCCCGGGTGGTGAGCAGTTCTTC. This translates into CASSPGGEQFF.

A note on this clone: This specimen includes other DNA sequences encoding the same CDR3. V is TRBV5-1 and J is TRBJ2-2, with D tentatively TRBD2 (6 bases). The CDR3 is 14 residues long. Trimming took off 0 bases at V and 5 bases at J, with 8 bases between the two ends. CDR1 and CDR2 (germline): SGHRS, YFSETQ. The CDR3 bases are TGCGCCAGCAGCTTGGTTGCGGGGACCGGGGAGCTGTTTTTT. The encoded protein is CASSLVAGTGELFF. The whole variable domain, remainder taken from reference TRBV5-1 and TRBJ2-2, is KAGVTQTPRYLIKTRGQQVTLSCSPISGHRSVSWYQQTPGQGLQFLFEYFSETQRNKGNFPGRFSGRQFSNSRSEMNVSTLELGDSALYLCASSLVAGTGELFFGEGSRLTVL.

The chain joins TRBV30 to TRBJ2-1; unclear D gene. The CDR3 is 14 amino acids. Trimming left V 2 bases short and J 0 bases short, with 8 bases between. CDR1 GTSNPN and CDR2 SVGIG come from the germline V gene (reference sequence). CDR3 in amino acids: CAWSYQSSYNEQFF. The DNA of the CDR3 is TGTGCCTGGAGTTACCAGAGCTCCTACAATGAGCAGTTCTTC. Full variable domain (missing parts from reference TRBV30 and TRBJ2-1): SQTIHQWPATLVQPVGSPLSLECTVEGTSNPNLYWYRQAAGRGLQLLFYSVGIGQISSEVPQNLSASRPQDRQFILSSKKLLLSDSGFYLCAWSYQSSYNEQFFGPGTRLTVL.

The sample holds one count of this clone. The CDR3 DNA is TGTGCCAGCAGTTTAGAGGCAAAAAGCACCATATATTTT. Encoded protein: CASSLEAKSTIYF. The rearrangement links TRBV28 to TRBJ1-3; D call uncertain. The V end lost 2 bases, the J end lost 9 bases, and 11 bases lay between the germline ends. This CDR3 spans 13 amino acids. CDR1 and CDR2 (germline): MDHEN, SYDVKM.

The V and J genes are TRBV6-5 and TRBJ2-7; D is undetermined. V dropped 5 bases and J dropped 6 bases, with 14 bases sitting between them. CDR1 and CDR2 (germline): MNHEY, SVGAGI. This CDR3 has 13 residues. Here the CDR3 DNA reads TGTGCCAGCAGTCTGGGGTCCCAAACCGAGCAGTACTTC. Protein product: CASSLGSQTEQYF.

V and J are TRBV28 and TRBJ1-2, with D tentatively TRBD1 (6 bases). The CDR3 extends over 13 amino acids. The V end was cut by 3 bases, the J end by 4 bases, with 9 bases between. Germline lookup yields CDR1 MDHEN and CDR2 SYDVKM. The CDR3 spells CASSFPGVYGYTF. DNA for the CDR3: TGTGCCAGCAGTTTCCCAGGGGTCTATGGCTACACCTTC.

V and J are TRBV7-6 and TRBJ1-3; TRBD1 is a possible D gene (6 bases). CDR1 and CDR2 from the germline V gene are SGHVS and FNYEAQ. This CDR3 has 15 residues. The V gene lost 0 bases and the J gene lost 4 bases, with 10 bases spanning the gap. CDR3 in amino acids: CASSLARGQGNTIYF. The CDR3 nucleotides are TGTGCCAGCAGCTTAGCCCGGGGGCAAGGAAACACCATATATTTT.

This chain links TRBV10-2 with TRBJ1-2; weak D call: TRBD1 (5 bases). There are 12 residues in the CDR3. CDR1 and CDR2 (germline): WSHSY, SAAADI. V was pared by 0 bases and J by 8 bases, with 7 bases between. The CDR3 loop is CASSESWDGYTF. The CDR3 bases are TGCGCCAGCAGTGAGTCATGGGACGGCTACACCTTC.

The chain combines TRBV6-1 with TRBJ1-2, with D perhaps matching TRBD1 (5 bases). The CDR3 loop spans 14 amino acids. Germline CDR1 MNHNS, CDR2 SASEGT. V was trimmed by 6 bases and J by 3 bases, leaving 14 bases between them. CDR3 residues: CASRRSWDDYGYTF. The DNA of the CDR3 is TGTGCCAGCAGGAGGAGCTGGGACGACTATGGCTACACCTTC.

This clone showed up just once. This may be a read error: a much more frequent sequence differs by one nucleotide. The J gene is TRBJ1-3, the V gene TRBV30, with 7 bases matching TRBD1. Germline V CDR1 and CDR2: GTSNPN, SVGIG (reference sequence). The CDR3 spans 12 residues. Here the CDR3 DNA reads TGTGCCTTCTTCCAGGGGGGAAAAACCATATATTTT. Encoded protein: CAFFQGGKTIYF.

V usage is TRBV4-1 and J usage is TRBJ2-1; 12 bases line up with TRBD1. The CDR3 covers 18 residues. Germline V gene sequence: CDR1 MGHRA, CDR2 YSYEKL. V lost 1 base, J lost 9 bases, and 13 bases stayed unmatched. The CDR3: CASSQVPGTGGLGTEQFF. The CDR3 nucleotides are TGCGCCAGCAGCCAAGTTCCGGGGACAGGGGGCTTGGGGACTGAGCAGTTCTTC.

This chain connects TRBV4-3 to TRBJ2-5; the D is unclear. The CDR3 has 15 amino acids. V lost 1 base and J 4 bases, leaving 13 bases between the germline ends. Germline V gene lookup returns CDR1 LGHNA and CDR2 YSLEER. The CDR3 nucleotides read TGCGCCAGCAGCCAAGGCGCAGCCGCCCGAGAGACCCAGTACTTC. It specifies CASSQGAAARETQYF.

The J gene is TRBJ2-3, the V gene TRBV9, with D possibly called TRBD1 or TRBD2 (6 bases each). CDR1 and CDR2 from the germline V gene are SGDLS and YYNGEE. V dropped 5 bases and J dropped 0 bases, with 10 bases sitting between them. The CDR3 loop spans 14 amino acids. CDR3 sequence (DNA): TGTGCCAGCAGGAGGGGGGCGAGCACAGATACGCAGTATTTT. Its translation is CASRRGASTDTQYF.

The chain joins TRBV18 to TRBJ1-4; D possibly corresponds to TRBD1 (6 bases). V gave up 2 bases and J gave up 8 bases, with 15 bases separating them. Per germline, CDR1 KGHSH and CDR2 LQKENI. The CDR3 length is 15 residues. This CDR3 reads CASSPSWGGQEKLFF. In DNA form, the CDR3 reads TGTGCCAGCTCACCATCGTGGGGGGGCCAGGAAAAACTGTTTTTT.

The chain recombines TRBV30 with TRBJ2-5; D may match TRBD1 or TRBD2 (6 bases each). The CDR3 consists of 13 residues. Trimming pared 4 bases from V and 1 base from J, leaving 10 bases between. CDR1 and CDR2 (germline): GTSNPN, SVGIG (reference sequence). The CDR3 DNA is TGTGCCTGGACCGAGGGGGGCCAAGAGACCCAGTACTTC. As protein: CAWTEGGQETQYF.

The chain recombines TRBV9 with TRBJ1-1; maybe TRBD1 (6 bases). The CDR3 has 14 residues. Germline loops: CDR1 SGDLS, CDR2 YYNGEE. V was trimmed by 4 bases and J by 2 bases, leaving 12 bases between them. In DNA form, the CDR3 reads TGTGCCAGCAGCACAACCGGGGGCAACACTGAAGCTTTCTTT. Its translation: CASSTTGGNTEAFF.

This sequence joins TRBV7-2 and TRBJ2-7; 8 nucleotides line up with TRBD2. The CDR3 is 14 residues long. V trimming: 2 bases; J trimming: 4 bases; junction bases outside the gene matches: 4. CDR1 is SGHTA and CDR2 is FQGNSA in the germline V gene. The CDR3 sequence: CASSLREGQYEQYF. DNA of the CDR3: TGTGCCAGCAGCTTACGGGAGGGCCAATACGAGCAGTACTTC.

V is TRBV15 and J is TRBJ2-5; 13 positions agree with TRBD2. This CDR3 comprises 17 residues. The germline V gene encodes CDR1 LNHNV and CDR2 YYDKDF (reference sequence). The V and J ends lost 0 bases and 2 bases, in that order; junction bases with no gene match: 3. The CDR3 reads CATSRDLTSGGQETQYF. The CDR3, as DNA: TGTGCCACCAGCAGAGATTTGACTAGCGGGGGGCAAGAGACCCAGTACTTC.

The gene calls are TRBV11-1 and TRBJ2-5; D assignment may be TRBD1 or TRBD2 (5 bases each). Germline CDR1 and CDR2: SGHAT and FQDESV (reference sequence). Trimming took 8 bases from V and 3 from J, leaving 13 bases between them. The CDR3 is 13 amino acids. The CDR3 DNA is TGTGCCAGCGCCGGGGCAGAGAAAGAGACCCAGTACTTC. Protein sequence: CASAGAEKETQYF.

This sequence joins TRBV5-1 and TRBJ2-7; 9 bases line up with TRBD1. Germline assignment: CDR1 SGHRS and CDR2 YFSETQ. V dropped 0 bases and J dropped 5; count of bases not matched to a gene: 6. This CDR3 has 15 amino acids. The CDR3 spells CASSLGGTGPDEQYF. The CDR3 nucleotides are TGCGCCAGCAGCTTGGGAGGGACAGGGCCGGACGAGCAGTACTTC.

The V call is TRBV27, the J call TRBJ2-7; 11 bases map to TRBD2. Trimming at V came to 6 bases and at J to 2 bases, leaving 6 bases not matched to a gene. CDR3 length: 15 residues. CDR1 and CDR2 (germline): MNHEY, SMNVEV (reference sequence). This CDR3 reads CASRLTSGGTYEQYF. CDR3 DNA: TGTGCCAGCAGACTCACTAGCGGGGGAACCTACGAGCAGTACTTC.